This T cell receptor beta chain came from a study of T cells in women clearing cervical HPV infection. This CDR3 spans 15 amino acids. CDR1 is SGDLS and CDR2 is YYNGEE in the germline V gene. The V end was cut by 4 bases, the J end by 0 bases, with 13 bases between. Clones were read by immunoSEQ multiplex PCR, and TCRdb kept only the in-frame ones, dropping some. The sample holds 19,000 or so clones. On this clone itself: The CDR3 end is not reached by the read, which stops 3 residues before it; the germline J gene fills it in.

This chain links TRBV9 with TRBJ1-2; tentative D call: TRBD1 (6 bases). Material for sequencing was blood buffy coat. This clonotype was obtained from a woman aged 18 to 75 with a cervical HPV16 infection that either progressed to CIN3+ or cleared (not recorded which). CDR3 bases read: TGTGCCAGCAGCACCCTGGACAGTCCTAACTATGGC. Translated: CASSTLDSPNYG. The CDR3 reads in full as CASSTLDSPNYGYTF.